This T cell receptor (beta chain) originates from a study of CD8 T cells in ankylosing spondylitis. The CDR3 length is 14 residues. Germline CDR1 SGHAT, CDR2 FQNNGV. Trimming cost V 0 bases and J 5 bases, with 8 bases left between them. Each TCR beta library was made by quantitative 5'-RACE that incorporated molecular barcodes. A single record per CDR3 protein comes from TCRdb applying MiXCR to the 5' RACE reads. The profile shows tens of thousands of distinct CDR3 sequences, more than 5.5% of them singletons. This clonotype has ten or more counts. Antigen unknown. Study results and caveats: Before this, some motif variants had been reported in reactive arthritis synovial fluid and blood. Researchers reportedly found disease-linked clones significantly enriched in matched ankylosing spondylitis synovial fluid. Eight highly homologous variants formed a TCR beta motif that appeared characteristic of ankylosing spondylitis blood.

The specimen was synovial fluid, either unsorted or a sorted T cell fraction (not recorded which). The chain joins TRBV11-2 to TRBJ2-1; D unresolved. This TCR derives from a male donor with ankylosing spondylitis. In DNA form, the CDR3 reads TGTGCCAGCAGCTTAGATCGTGGTGACAATGAGCAGTTCTTC. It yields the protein CASSLDRGDNEQFF.